This T cell receptor (beta chain) was captured in a study of blood T cell repertoires in COVID-19. Study-wide background: T cells, B-cell-depleted T cells, or PBMCs supplied cDNA or gDNA.

Only in-frame clones appear in the TCRdb table, and some are missing; sequencing was by immunoSEQ multiplex PCR. The sample contains about 69,000 clones, around 86% of which appear only once. The V gene's germline CDR1 is DFQATT and CDR2 SNEGSKA (reference sequence). The CDR3 extends over 14 amino acids. With 3 bases clipped from V and 8 bases from J, the junction kept 10 bases outside the gene matches. Sequencing used peripheral blood. This TCR was sampled from a human donor in a cohort sampled during active COVID-19. The rearrangement links TRBV20-1 to TRBJ2-1, with TRBD1 matching 7 bases. The DNA for the CDR3 is TGCAGTGCTAGTCTCCAGGGGGATGGGGATGAGCAGTTCTTC. Translated, it gives CSASLQGDGDEQFF.